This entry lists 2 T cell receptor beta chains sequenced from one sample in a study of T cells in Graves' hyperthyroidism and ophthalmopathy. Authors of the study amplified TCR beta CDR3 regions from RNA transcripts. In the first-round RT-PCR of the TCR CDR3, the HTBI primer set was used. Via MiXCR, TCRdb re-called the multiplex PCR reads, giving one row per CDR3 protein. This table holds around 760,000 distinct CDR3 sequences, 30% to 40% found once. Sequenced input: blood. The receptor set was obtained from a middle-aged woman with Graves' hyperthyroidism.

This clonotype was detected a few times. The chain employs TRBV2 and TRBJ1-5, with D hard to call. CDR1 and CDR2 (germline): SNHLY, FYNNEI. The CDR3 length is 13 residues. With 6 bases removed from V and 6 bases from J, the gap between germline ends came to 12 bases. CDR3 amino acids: CASSDTGLQPQHF. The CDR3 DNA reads TGTGCCAGCAGCGATACGGGTCTTCAGCCCCAGCATTTT.

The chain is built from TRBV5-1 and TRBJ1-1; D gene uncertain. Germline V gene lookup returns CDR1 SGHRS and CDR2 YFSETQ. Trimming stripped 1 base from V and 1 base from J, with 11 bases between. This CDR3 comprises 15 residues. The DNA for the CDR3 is TGCGCCAGCAGCTTGTTAGAGGGAAAGAACACTGAAGCTTTCTTT. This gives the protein CASSLLEGKNTEAFF.